The present T cell receptor (beta chain) was sequenced within a study of cytomegalovirus exposure and HLA in healthy donors (dated by TCRdb to the late 2010s). Study-level background: According to an earlier analysis of several hundred of the donors, 150 million to 200 million T cells yielded roughly 100 million unique TCR beta sequences and roughly 280 Gb of sequence data. An early release covering roughly 640 HLA-typed donors comprised approximately 290 gigabases of sequencing data and approximately 80 million unique TCR sequences. Of the approximately 400 genotyped donors, around 81% fell in the genetic ancestry cluster associated with self-reported Caucasian donors. The study aimed to test whether cataloging public T cell receptors could reveal signatures of past pathogen exposure. The T cell repertoires of 670 or so subjects were profiled by immunosequencing and related to cytomegalovirus serostatus. Along with the approximately 700-subject first cohort, a separate validation cohort of over a hundred different subjects was used. High-throughput TCR immunosequencing, statistical association of individual TCRs with disease status, and machine learning were combined to predict cytomegalovirus infection status. To study patterns of TCR occurrence, a later analysis re-analyzed previously published TCR beta repertoires from just over 650 donors and added high-resolution HLA genotyping. Rather than drawing on any new phenotypic data, the later analysis identified candidate immune exposures from TCR beta sequences and the way those sequences occurred across donors. In an earlier analysis of 587 of the donors, high-throughput TCR beta sequencing was used to judge whether each TCR beta V gene segment behaved as functional or pseudogenic. Alongside the repertoire data, information on donor age, sex, ethnicity and CMV serostatus was compiled. A later genetic analysis used genome-wide SNP genotypes for about 65% of the roughly 670 donors, treating that subset as a discovery cohort. Every discovery cohort repertoire had been produced on one sequencing platform. HLA typing included class I and class II loci at four-digit resolution. Typing coverage varied by locus: roughly 629-640 donors for A, B, C, DRB1 and DQB1; about 520 for DQA1; about 600 for DPA1; approximately 450 for DPB1. Roughly 5 DR-DQ haplotypes were treated as single units for association and clustering because of strong linkage in the cohort. Among 398 genotyped donors of the cohort, an average of 235,054 unique TCR beta nucleotide sequences were sequenced per donor, 15% to 20% of them non-productive.

The method was the immunoSEQ multiplex PCR assay. The multiplex PCR relied on a mix of 60 forward primers for TCR Vbeta segments and 13 reverse primers for TCR Jbeta segments. The CDR3 region of rearranged TCR beta genes was amplified from genomic DNA by a multiplex PCR assay. The Illumina HiSeq System was used to sequence the amplified TCR beta libraries as 87-base-pair reads. From the authors' description of their analysis: In a later analysis, tens of millions of unique TCR beta chains were counted across the approximately 620 repertoires, and roughly 9.9 million of these chains were shared by at least two donors. Raw reads were error-corrected and collapsed into unique sequences with a nearest-neighbor algorithm that merged closely related sequences to remove PCR and sequencing errors. Alignment of CDR3 sequences to IMGT reference sequences was used to assign V, D and J gene segments. For a sequence to be retained, a match of at least six nucleotides to both a V gene segment and a J gene segment was required. Rearrangements were called productive when the CDR3 lacked stop codons and stayed in frame with V and J; all others were non-productive. CDR3 was defined according to IMGT convention as the region running from the second conserved V-encoded cysteine to the conserved J-encoded phenylalanine. The earlier analysis of a few hundred of the donors excluded sequences that lacked an unambiguous match to a single V gene segment. An earlier analysis of a few hundred of the donors classified V segments as functional when productive rearrangements were above 56.7% and as segregating when the standard deviation between donors was above 5%. To diagnose cytomegalovirus status from the catalog of TCR beta chain sequences, a statistical classification framework was built. V and J gene assignment, in a later analysis, came from comparing TCR nucleotide sequences with IMGT/GENE-DB human TR gene sequences. A later analysis assigned CDR3 sequences and most-parsimonious VDJ recombination scenarios with the TCRdist pipeline. In a later analysis, each TCR beta chain was defined by its CDR3 amino acid sequence together with its V-gene family, and reads lacking a unique V-gene family were excluded. In a later analysis, nearly 600 highly shared, low-generation-probability nucleotide sequences were removed to address suspected cross-contamination and a sequencing artifact. In a later analysis, a clonal expansion index was calculated for each public chain from normalized within-repertoire ranks of inferred template counts. Generation probabilities in a later analysis came from a VDJ recombination model fitted to out-of-frame rearrangements, and those results were checked against IGoR. In a later analysis, TCR-TCR, TCR-HLA and TCR-CMV co-occurrence was scored with hypergeometric tests, and a repertoire-size bias correction was applied to TCR pairs. In a later analysis, false discovery rates were estimated by permuting HLA or CMV assignments 20 times. In a later analysis, co-occurring TCRs were grouped with DBSCAN, and TCRdist sequence similarity was added when clustering was performed within HLA-allele-positive subsets. Repertoires with fewer than 30,000 or more than 120,000 public chains were left out of co-occurrence clustering, as were about 5 repertoires with anomalous nucleotide sharing. TCRdb's version of the immuneACCESS table is confined to in-frame rearrangements and falls short of the full clone set. An unresolved V gene accounts for under half of the shortfall where checked; the remainder is of unknown origin. The V and J calls and clone size are taken from that table; D and trimming were inferred from the DNA. The sample table holds 95,000 to 150,000 clones. The top ten constitute roughly 2.5% of the sample.

The study at large found these results: Immune exposure information for the cohort was limited to CMV serostatus. The study gave a list of under 200 TCR beta chains associated with cytomegalovirus. Cytomegalovirus status was reported to be diagnosed by the classifier with high specificity and sensitivity in both the original and validation cohorts. When HLA alleles, especially DR and DQ, strongly co-occurred, attributing TCR associations to individual alleles was difficult. In an earlier analysis of around 600 of the donors, most TCR beta V segments were observed in productive rearrangements about 90% or about 30% of the time, broadly matching IMGT annotations. It was suggested by the authors that the approach could potentially be generalized to other disease states and immunological phenotypes. Most CMV-associated TCR beta chains appeared to be HLA-restricted in a later analysis, and the HLA associations seemed to be driven largely by CMV exposure. In a later genetic analysis, a missense DCLRE1C variant was associated with V-gene and J-gene trimming of TCR beta chains, and the association was replicated in an independent cohort. A later genetic analysis reported fewer N-insertions in productive TCRs among donors in an Asian-associated ancestry cluster than the approximately 700-donor mean. Most TCR sequences were observed very rarely across donors, whereas some public TCRs were present in many individuals. A further reported finding was that TCR beta sequences accurately predicted the HLA-A and HLA-B alleles for most subjects in the first cohort. In a later analysis, HLA-associated TCR beta chains were found to be more clonally expanded and to have lower generation probabilities than equally common non-associated chains. In this cohort, only TCR beta chains were sequenced, and detectable features were limited by the absence of alpha or paired-chain data. In vitro tests confirmed that a few of the cytomegalovirus-associated TCR beta chains recognize cytomegalovirus antigens. Some IMGT-functional V segments, including TRBV6-2 and TRBV6-3, could not be told apart with the 87-base-pair reads, so those segments were excluded. Several of the top co-occurrence clusters appeared to be linked to parvovirus B19, influenza, CMV and Epstein-Barr virus, according to a later analysis. In a later analysis, the rate of TCR association differed among HLA loci, with DRB1 alleles having the most associated TCRs and HLA-C alleles having the fewest. The presence/absence analyses assumed that sequencing depth was roughly uniform across donors, and that assumption may not be true. HLA typing was unavailable for some donors at each locus, so association tests used only the typed subset. Because counts were too low, approximately 15 rarely observed V segments, including chromosome 9 orphons, were excluded from the earlier analysis of 587 of the donors. The sequencing pipeline was judged likely to have produced a cluster of highly shared sequence variants as a technical artifact. In a later analysis, some 18,000 TCR beta sequences were associated with specific HLA alleles at a false discovery rate of 0.05. Linkage disequilibrium might explain the correlated functional status among segregating V segments, but an unknown experimental factor could not be excluded.

The cohort consisted of hundreds of healthy bone marrow donors. Cohort members were all nominally healthy when sampled, although unrecorded immune exposures were likely present. The donor was CMV seronegative and belonged to the group of 380 or so seronegative cohort members. A peripheral blood sample was collected from each donor, and TCR beta sequencing was performed on peripheral blood mononuclear cells. The Qiagen DNeasy Blood Extraction Kit was used to extract genomic DNA from the blood cell samples. As concerns this clone: There is no known antigen for this receptor.

CDR1 is given as ENHRY and CDR2 as SYGVKD, both from the germline V gene. V gives up 2 bases and J gives up 0 bases, and the segment between their germline ends measures 4 bases. The cysteine opens and the phenylalanine closes a CDR3 of 13 amino acids. Just the 39-base CDR3 DNA is kept, in frame starting at base 1. The receptor's source is a man aged 25 to 40 in good health and CMV-seronegative. Sequencing was carried out using PBMCs. The sequence joins TRBV10-3 to TRBJ1-1, with no confidently assigned D gene. The CDR3 region: CAISEGLNTEAFF. In nucleotide form, the sequence is TGTGCCATCAGTGAGGGGCTGAACACTGAAGCTTTCTTT.